The rows below give T cell receptor beta chains drawn from one sample of a study of T cell clonotyping in hematopoietic cell transplantation. Profiled with immunoSEQ multiplex PCR; TCRdb holds only in-frame clones, not every one. The repertoire holds around 25,000 clones, with 90% to 96% as singletons. Sequencing was carried out using peripheral blood mononuclear cells. The receptors were sampled from a man in his fifties or sixties in good health. Some clones in this sample may be carry-over from other donors' samples. Both conserved end residues are part of each CDR3. The D gene is left open where the match is weak. Part of the rows lack a size; the others show once, few, many or a class for expanded clones.

CDR3 length	J gene	V gene	D gene	clone size	CDR3 DNA	CDR3 protein
15	TRBJ1-2	TRBV27	.	once	TGTGCCAGCAGTCCAAGATCTGCAGGGGCGGGAGGCTACACCTTC	CASSPRSAGAGGYTF
11	TRBJ2-5	TRBV29-1	TRBD1	.	TGCAGCGTTGGACAGGGAGAGACCCAGTACTTC	CSVGQGETQYF
21	TRBJ1-3	TRBV30	TRBD1	.	TGTGCCTGCTCGCACCATAGGTATAGTAGTACAGGGGCTTCCTCTGGAAACACCATATATTTT	CACSHHRYSSTGASSGNTIYF
16	TRBJ1-3	TRBV19	.	.	TGTGCCAGTAGTATAGTTGTTGCGCTCTCTGGAAACACCATATATTTT	CASSIVVALSGNTIYF
14	TRBJ1-1	TRBV4-1	.	.	TGCGCCAGCAGCCAAGATGGCAGGTACACTGAAGCTTTCTTT	CASSQDGRYTEAFF
15	TRBJ1-1	TRBV4-3	.	.	TGCGCCAGCAGCCAAAGACAGACCATGAACACTGAAGCTTTCTTT	CASSQRQTMNTEAFF
14	TRBJ2-5	TRBV11-1	.	.	TGTGCCAGCAGCTTTGACGGGACGATAGAGACCCAGTACTTC	CASSFDGTIETQYF
16	TRBJ1-2	TRBV30	TRBD1	.	TGTGCCTGGAGTGTATTCCCGGGACAGGGTTTCTATGGCTACACCTTC	CAWSVFPGQGFYGYTF
12	TRBJ1-2	TRBV30	.	.	TGTGCCTGTCAGAGAGATTACTATGGCTACACCTTC	CACQRDYYGYTF
13	TRBJ1-1	TRBV4-3	.	.	TGCGCCAGCAGCCAAGTGATGAACACTGAAGCTTTCTTT	CASSQVMNTEAFF
11	TRBJ2-3	TRBV25-1	.	.	TGTGCCAGCAGTGAAATTCATACGCAGTATTTT	CASSEIHTQYF
14	TRBJ2-7	TRBV7-2	.	.	TGTGCCAGCAGCCCCCTCGGGATTACACACGAGCAGTACTTC	CASSPLGITHEQYF
12	TRBJ1-3	TRBV7-2	.	.	TGTGCCAGCAGCTCGCAGGGTCGCACCATATATTTT	CASSSQGRTIYF
14	TRBJ1-2	TRBV5-4	TRBD1	.	TGTGCCAGCAGCTTGAGACAGGGAGCGTATGGCTACACCTTC	CASSLRQGAYGYTF
14	TRBJ1-1	TRBV14	.	.	TGTGCCAGCAGCCCGCAGCGGGGTAGCACTGAAGCTTTCTTT	CASSPQRGSTEAFF
14	TRBJ2-3	TRBV11-3	.	.	TGTGCCAGCAGCTTCGGGGGCACCACAGATACGCAGTATTTT	CASSFGGTTDTQYF
15	TRBJ2-4	TRBV7-2	TRBD1	once	TGTGCCAGCAGCTTTCGACAGGGTTCCGGAAACATTCAGTACTTC	CASSFRQGSGNIQYF
13	TRBJ1-1	TRBV6-5	.	.	TGTGCCAGCAGTAAGACAGAGAACACTGAAGCTTTCTTT	CASSKTENTEAFF
15	TRBJ2-5	TRBV30	.	.	TGTGCCTGGAGAGGATTCGGGGTAAGGGGCGAGACCCAGTACTTC	CAWRGFGVRGETQYF
15	TRBJ2-7	TRBV6-5	TRBD2	.	TGTGCCAGCAGTTACCAGCGGGGGGTCTCCTACGAGCAGTACTTC	CASSYQRGVSYEQYF
14	TRBJ1-2	TRBV7-3	.	.	TGTGCCAGCAGCTTACGGGCGTCTAACTATGGCTACACCTTC	CASSLRASNYGYTF
14	TRBJ2-1	TRBV11-2	.	.	TGTGCCAGCAGCTTAGGAGGTCGTAGACAGAAGCAGTTCTTC	CASSLGGRRQKQFF
16	TRBJ2-1	TRBV9	TRBD2	.	TGTGCCAGCAGTCATTCCGCGGGGGGGTCCATCAATGAGCAGTTCTTC	CASSHSAGGSINEQFF
15	TRBJ2-3	TRBV19	.	.	TGTGCCAGTAGGTTCCAGGGGAGCATTGCAGATACGCAGTATTTT	CASRFQGSIADTQYF
15	TRBJ1-5	TRBV2	TRBD1	.	TGTGCCAGCAGTGCTGACAGGGGGCTTTATCAGCCCCAGCATTTT	CASSADRGLYQPQHF
15	TRBJ1-3	TRBV14	.	.	TGTGCCAGCAGCCAAAACAGGGCTTCGGGAAACACCATATATTTT	CASSQNRASGNTIYF
15	TRBJ1-1	TRBV28	.	.	TGTGCCAGCAAATATGGAACCCGTCTGAACACTGAAGCTTTCTTT	CASKYGTRLNTEAFF
13	TRBJ2-1	TRBV4-2	TRBD2	.	TGTGCCAGCAGCCAAGCTAGCGGGGGGGAGCAGTTCTTC	CASSQASGGEQFF
15	TRBJ1-2	TRBV2	.	.	TGTGCCAGCAGGAAGGGGTCGGGGTCGGCCTATGGCTACACCTTC	CASRKGSGSAYGYTF